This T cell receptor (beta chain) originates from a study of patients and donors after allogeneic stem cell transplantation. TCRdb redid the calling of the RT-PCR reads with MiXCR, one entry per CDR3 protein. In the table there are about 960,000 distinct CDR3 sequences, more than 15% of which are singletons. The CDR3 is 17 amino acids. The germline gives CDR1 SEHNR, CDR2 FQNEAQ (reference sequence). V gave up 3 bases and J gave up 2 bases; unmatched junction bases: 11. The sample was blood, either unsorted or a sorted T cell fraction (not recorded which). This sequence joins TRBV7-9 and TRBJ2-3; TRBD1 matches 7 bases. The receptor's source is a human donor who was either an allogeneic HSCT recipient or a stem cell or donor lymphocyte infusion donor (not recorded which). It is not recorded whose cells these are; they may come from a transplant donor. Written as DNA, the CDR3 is TGTGCCAGCAGCTTTCGACAGGGTACGAGTTCCACAGATACGCAGTATTTT. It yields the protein CASSFRQGTSSTDTQYF.